The 21 T cell receptor beta chains below come from one sample, sequenced in a study of human T cells and chemical hapten exposure. Documented time point: patch test 1, 2 weeks after DPC sensitization. The treatment: therapeutic diphenylcyclopropenone sensitization with weekly scalp DPC. MiXCR, run by TCRdb on the RACE reads, gives a single entry per CDR3 protein. The sample lists 340,000 or so distinct CDR3 sequences; around 7% were seen once. The source was whole blood, collected in connection with sensitization to the hapten diphenylcyclopropenone (DPC). These TCRs come from a woman between 18 and 29 years old with alopecia areata. Some clones in this sample may be carry-over from other donors' samples.

V usage is TRBV6-1 and J usage is TRBJ2-7, with 8 positions matching TRBD1. The CDR3 is made up of 15 amino acids. Germline V CDR1 and CDR2: MNHNS, SASEGT. The junction had 13 bases not matched to a gene; V was cut back by 6 bases and J by 6 bases. CDR3 DNA: TGTGCCAGCAGATACATTATGGACAGGGTATTCGAGCAGTACTTC. It yields the protein CASRYIMDRVFEQYF.

This clonotype was observed a few times. The chain is built from TRBV6-1 and TRBJ2-7, with 7 bases that match TRBD1. The CDR3 is made up of 15 amino acids. V was clipped by 4 bases and J by 2 bases; unmatched bases: 8. Per germline, CDR1 MNHNS and CDR2 SASEGT. CDR3 sequence: CASSVGTAQAYEQYF. The DNA for the CDR3 is TGTGCCAGCAGTGTCGGGACAGCCCAGGCCTACGAGCAGTACTTC.

This clonotype was seen a few times. The chain couples TRBV12-3 or TRBV12-4 to TRBJ2-3, with TRBD2 matching over 7 bases. The CDR3 totals 17 residues. Unmatched junction bases numbered 16, after V lost 5 bases and J lost 5 bases. The CDR3, as DNA: TGTGCCAGCAGTAACCCCATGGTTGAGCGGGGTAGAGATACGCAGTATTTT. Translation: CASSNPMVERGRDTQYF.

The chain recombines TRBV12-3 or TRBV12-4 with TRBJ1-1, with a weak D call TRBD1 (5 bases). V was pared by 8 bases and J by 1 base, with 14 bases between. The length of the CDR3 is 14 residues. The CDR3 loop is CASPTGVANTEAFF. The CDR3 DNA is TGTGCCAGCCCGACGGGGGTGGCGAACACTGAAGCTTTCTTT.

This clonotype was seen a few times. The rearrangement links TRBV12-3 or TRBV12-4 to TRBJ1-1, with 9 bases aligning to TRBD1. V was pared by 3 bases and J by 6 bases, with 5 bases of the junction left unmatched. The CDR3 spans 14 residues. CDR3 in DNA: TGTGCCAGCAGTTTTGGGACAGGGTCTTCTGAAGCTTTCTTT. This encodes CASSFGTGSSEAFF.

V gene TRBV4-3 combines with J gene TRBJ2-1; weak D call: TRBD2 (7 bases). V lost 1 base to trimming and J lost 7 bases, with 14 bases between them. Germline V gene sequence: CDR1 LGHNA, CDR2 YSLEER. The CDR3 totals 15 residues. The CDR3 loop reads CASSQAWGGGNEQFF. CDR3 nucleotide sequence: TGCGCCAGCAGCCAAGCTTGGGGGGGCGGGAATGAGCAGTTCTTC.

The V and J genes are TRBV9 and TRBJ1-3, with unresolved D. The germline CDR1 and CDR2 sequences are SGDLS and YYNGEE. V was trimmed by 5 bases and J by 1 base, leaving 4 bases between them. The CDR3 contains 12 residues. The DNA for the CDR3 is TGTGCCAGCAGGTCGTCTGGAAACACCATATATTTT. This translates into CASRSSGNTIYF. The full variable domain, rest sourced from reference TRBV9 and TRBJ1-3, is DSGVTQTPKHLITATGQRVTLRCSPRSGDLSVYWYQQSLDQGLQFLIQYYNGEERAKGNILERFSAQQFPDLHSELNLSSLELGDSALYFCASRSSGNTIYFGEGSWLTVV.

There are many counts of this clonotype. This chain joins TRBV7-9 and TRBJ1-1; TRBD1 agrees at 8 bases. CDR1 SEHNR and CDR2 FQNEAQ come from the germline V gene (reference sequence). Trimming took 1 base from V and 5 from J; bases not matched to a gene: 6. The CDR3 covers 15 residues. For the CDR3, the DNA is TGTGCCAGCAGCTTAGGAACAGGGGGAAGGACTGAAGCTTTCTTT. It codes for CASSLGTGGRTEAFF. Full variable domain (remainder filled in from reference TRBV7-9 and TRBJ1-1): DTGVSQNPRHKITKRGQNVTFRCDPISEHNRLYWYRQTLGQGPEFLTYFQNEAQLEKSRLLSDRFSAERPKGSFSTLEIQRTEQGDSAMYLCASSLGTGGRTEAFFGQGTRLTVV.

The rearrangement joins TRBV6-1 to TRBJ2-4; 8 positions agree with TRBD2. This CDR3 has 15 amino acids. After removal of 4 bases from V and 9 bases from J, the junction contained 11 bases not matched to a gene. CDR1 MNHNS and CDR2 SASEGT come from the germline V gene. The CDR3 sequence is CASSVGRGGRAIQYF. In DNA, the CDR3 is TGTGCCAGCAGTGTCGGGAGGGGGGGGCGCGCCATTCAGTACTTC.

This sequence joins TRBV4-3 and TRBJ1-2; 8 positions match TRBD1. There are 17 residues in the CDR3. Germline V gene sequence: CDR1 LGHNA, CDR2 YSLEER. After removal of 0 bases from V and 4 bases from J, the junction contained 10 bases not matched to a gene. The CDR3 here is CASSQENAGGASYGYTF. The CDR3 DNA follows: TGCGCCAGCAGCCAAGAGAACGCAGGGGGCGCGAGCTATGGCTACACCTTC.

The chain combines TRBV7-2 with TRBJ2-1, with 12 bases fitting TRBD2. Germline-derived CDR1 and CDR2 are SGHTA and FQGNSA. The CDR3 is 18 residues long. The V gene end was trimmed by 1 base and the J gene end by 4 bases; junction bases not matched to a gene: 8. CDR3 residues: CASSLVPLAGGTYNEQFF. Here the CDR3 DNA reads TGTGCCAGCAGCTTAGTCCCTCTAGCGGGGGGGACATACAATGAGCAGTTCTTC.

The rearrangement joins TRBV6-5 to TRBJ1-5, with TRBD1 as a possible D gene (5 bases). CDR1 and CDR2 from the germline V gene are MNHEY and SVGAGI. This CDR3 region has 14 residues. V was clipped by 6 bases and J by 6 bases, with 15 bases between them. The CDR3 sequence is CASRRGGDGQPQHF. The CDR3 DNA reads TGTGCCAGCAGGCGGGGGGGGGACGGTCAGCCCCAGCATTTT.

The chain employs TRBV24-1 and TRBJ1-5; the D is unclear. Trimming left V 1 base short and J 6 bases short, with 9 bases between. This CDR3 is built from 14 residues. In germline, CDR1 is KGHDR, CDR2 SFDVKD. In nucleotides, the CDR3 is TGTGCCACCAGTGATTTAAAAGGAATTCAGCCCCAGCATTTT. It encodes CATSDLKGIQPQHF.

This clonotype has ten or more counts. In DNA, the CDR3 is TGTGCCAGCAGTGGGACGTCCTCCTTGAGCAATCAGCCCCAGCATTTT. It translates to CASSGTSSLSNQPQHF. The V call is TRBV2, the J call TRBJ1-5; D call uncertain. Germline CDR1 reads SNHLY; CDR2 reads FYNNEI. The CDR3 sequence is 16 residues long. The V end was cut by 4 bases, the J end by 1 base, with 14 bases between.

This chain joins TRBV3-1 and TRBJ2-2; D remains ambiguous. V lost 4 bases and J lost 4, with 19 bases in between. Germline CDR1 is LGHDT and CDR2 is YNNKEL (reference sequence). The CDR3 spans 17 residues. The CDR3 bases are TGTGCCAGCAGCCCACTCCCGAAGTGGCAGACCACCGGGGAGCTGTTTTTT. This codes for CASSPLPKWQTTGELFF.

Many counts were recorded for this clonotype. V gene TRBV6-6 combines with J gene TRBJ2-7; 8 nucleotides agree with TRBD1. The CDR3 totals 13 residues. Trimming at V came to 6 bases and at J to 2 bases, leaving 3 bases not matched to a gene. The germline CDR1 and CDR2 sequences are MNHNY and SVGAGI (reference sequence). As DNA, the CDR3 is TGTGCCAGCAGAAAGGACAGGGCCTACGAGCAGTACTTC. Protein sequence: CASRKDRAYEQYF.

This clonotype was seen only a few times. This sequence joins TRBV11-3 and TRBJ1-4, with D unclear. The germline V gene encodes CDR1 SGHNT and CDR2 YENEEA. This CDR3 region has 13 residues. V was clipped by 5 bases and J by 7 bases, with 11 bases between them. CDR3 DNA: TGTGCCAGCAGCATGGGAAGGAGTGAAAAACTGTTTTTT. This translates into CASSMGRSEKLFF.

The J gene is TRBJ2-4, the V gene TRBV6-5; D is ambiguous. The CDR3 consists of 14 residues. Germline-derived CDR1 and CDR2 are MNHEY and SVGAGI. The V gene lost 0 bases and the J gene lost 2 bases, with 5 bases spanning the gap. CDR3 sequence: CASSYSGSKNIQYF. CDR3 DNA sequence: TGTGCCAGCAGTTACTCAGGGTCCAAAAACATTCAGTACTTC.

In this sample, this clonotype turned up a few times. The rearrangement uses TRBV6-2 or TRBV6-3 and TRBJ1-5, with no clear D. CDR1 is MNHEY and CDR2 is SVGEGT in the germline V gene. V lost 6 bases and J 4 bases, leaving 13 bases between the germline ends. CDR3 length: 14 residues. CDR3 nucleotides: TGTGCCAGCAGACGCCCGCAGCATAATCAGCCCCAGCATTTT. As protein: CASRRPQHNQPQHF.

This chain connects TRBV4-3 to TRBJ2-3, with D possibly matching TRBD2 (7 bases). The V end lost 4 bases, the J end lost 4 bases, and 15 bases lay between the germline ends. The length of the CDR3 is 15 residues. Looked up from germline, CDR1 is LGHNA and CDR2 is YSLEER. The CDR3 nucleotides read TGCGCCAGCAGCCCGCCAAGGGGGGGGGCAGATACGCAGTATTTT. This translates into CASSPPRGGADTQYF.

The CDR3 region has the DNA TGCAGCGTCTTCAAGGAAGGGGGCTACGAGCAGTACTTC. It codes for CSVFKEGGYEQYF. The chain uses TRBV29-1 and TRBJ2-7, with a weak D call TRBD1 (6 bases). V lost 6 bases and J lost 3, with 15 bases in between. CDR3 size: 13 residues. The germline gives CDR1 SQVTM, CDR2 ANQGSEA.